This T cell receptor beta chain is drawn from a study of T cells in Graves' hyperthyroidism and ophthalmopathy. About the study: Peripheral blood was acquired at first diagnosis, ahead of any therapy whatsoever.

Amplified TCR beta CDR3 regions derived from RNA transcripts. First-round RT-PCR targeting the TCR CDR3 was performed with the HTBI primer set. TCRdb re-called the multiplex PCR reads through MiXCR, storing one row per CDR3 protein. The sample lists over 150,000 distinct CDR3 sequences; around 16% were seen once. Trimming left V 7 bases short and J 3 bases short, with 19 bases between. This CDR3 contains 16 residues. Clinicians diagnosed patients from clinical symptoms, serum thyroxine and TRAb, thyroid ultrasound and orbital computed tomography. The source of this sequence is a woman aged 45-59 years with Graves' hyperthyroidism. This chain joins TRBV12-3 or TRBV12-4 and TRBJ1-5; TRBD1 might be the D (5 bases). The sample taken for sequencing was blood. The CDR3 region has the DNA TGTGCCAGCACCCAAACCCCGGGGCGGGACAATCAGCCCCAGCATTTT. Its translation: CASTQTPGRDNQPQHF.